This entry lists 3 T cell receptor beta chains sequenced from one sample in a study of T cells in Graves' hyperthyroidism and ophthalmopathy. Researchers amplified the TCR beta CDR3 regions from RNA transcripts. A set of HTBI primers served as the primers for a first-round RT-PCR of the TCR CDR3. TCRdb ran MiXCR on the multiplex PCR reads and lists one entry per CDR3 protein. Among approximately 720,000 distinct CDR3 sequences listed, under 20% were seen once. The sequencing sample was made of blood. Receptors originate from a woman aged 45 to 65 with Graves' hyperthyroidism that later progressed to Graves' ophthalmopathy.

This clonotype has just a few counts. This chain uses TRBV3-1 with TRBJ2-2; 7 positions match TRBD2. The junction had 4 bases not matched to a gene; V was cut back by 0 bases and J by 3 bases. CDR1 is LGHDT, CDR2 YNNKEL, per germline (reference sequence). This CDR3 region has 16 residues. The CDR3 region has the DNA TGTGCCAGCAGCCAAGAAAGCGGGGCGTACACCGGGGAGCTGTTTTTT. Protein sequence: CASSQESGAYTGELFF.

The rearrangement links TRBV9 to TRBJ1-1, with TRBD1 matching over 9 bases. J lost 3 bases, V lost 4 bases, and 10 bases had no gene match. Germline CDR1 and CDR2: SGDLS and YYNGEE. There are 16 residues in the CDR3. The CDR3 nucleotides read TGTGCCAGCAGCTTACGACCACAGGGGGCGGACACTGAAGCTTTCTTT. Translated, it gives CASSLRPQGADTEAFF. Full variable domain (rest looked up from reference TRBV9 and TRBJ1-1): DSGVTQTPKHLITATGQRVTLRCSPRSGDLSVYWYQQSLDQGLQFLIQYYNGEERAKGNILERFSAQQFPDLHSELNLSSLELGDSALYFCASSLRPQGADTEAFFGQGTRLTVV.

V usage is TRBV12-3 or TRBV12-4 and J usage is TRBJ2-1; the D gene is possibly TRBD2 (7 bases). V dropped 7 bases and J dropped 5 bases, with 15 bases sitting between them. The CDR3 spans 14 residues. In nucleotides, the CDR3 is TGTGCCAGCATGGGGGGGGCCTTAGACAATGAGCAGTTCTTC. It is translated as CASMGGALDNEQFF.